These 24 T cell receptor beta chains were sequenced from one sample in a study of graft-versus-host responses after intestinal transplantation (dated by TCRdb to about 2021). The antigens for these receptors are not known. Preparation of the library involved the immunoSEQ multiplex PCR assay. Here the immuneACCESS table is served through TCRdb, limited to in-frame sequences with V and J called. Missing clones are a known gap in these copies; in checked studies unresolved V genes cover under half, and the rest lacks a known reason. This sample comprises under 45,000 clones, approximately 93% of them detected only once. The ten top clones hold about 0.22% of the sample. Reading the label with the study, this specimen's time point is: cells obtained before transplantation from donor or recipient. Sequenced here: unstimulated CD4+ T cells sorted from spleen or lymph node cells, sampled before transplant. The receptors were sampled from a human donor who was the organ donor for an intestinal transplant.

The V and J genes are TRBV5-1 and TRBJ2-1, with TRBD2 matching 12 bases. The CDR3 has 18 residues. Per the germline V gene, CDR1 is SGHRS and CDR2 is YFSETQ. J lost 0 bases, V lost 4 bases, and 8 bases had no gene match. The CDR3 nucleotides are TGCGCCAGCAGCAGGACTAGCGGGGCCTTCGACTCCTACAATGAGCAGTTCTTC. Translating gives CASSRTSGAFDSYNEQFF. The full variable domain, with the rest looked up from reference TRBV5-1 and TRBJ2-1, is KAGVTQTPRYLIKTRGQQVTLSCSPISGHRSVSWYQQTPGQGLQFLFEYFSETQRNKGNFPGRFSGRQFSNSRSEMNVSTLELGDSALYLCASSRTSGAFDSYNEQFFGPGTRLTVL.

The DNA for the CDR3 is TGTGCCAGCAGCGTAGACCCAAAGAACACTGAAGCTTTCTTT. It encodes CASSVDPKNTEAFF. J is TRBJ1-1 and V is TRBV9, with D unclear. CDR1 SGDLS and CDR2 YYNGEE come from the germline V gene. This CDR3 region has 14 residues. Trimming cost V 0 bases and J 1 base, with 7 bases left between them.

This clone was picked up a small number of times. The chain joins TRBV5-1 to TRBJ2-1, with D unresolved. CDR1 is SGHRS, CDR2 YFSETQ, per germline. The germline V and J ends were trimmed by 1 base and 0 bases, with 14 bases remaining between them. This CDR3 region has 17 residues. Here the CDR3 DNA reads TGCGCCAGCAGCTTGATGGTCACTTCCACCTCCTACAATGAGCAGTTCTTC. Protein: CASSLMVTSTSYNEQFF.

In nucleotides, the CDR3 is TGTGCCAGCAGTGTGGACAGGGTGAAGGCGTCCTATAATTCACCCCTCCACTTT. It translates to CASSVDRVKASYNSPLHF. The chain uses TRBV7-2 and TRBJ1-6; TRBD1 agrees at 8 bases. The V gene end was trimmed by 6 bases and the J gene end by 1 base; junction bases not matched to a gene: 11. This CDR3 region has 18 residues. CDR1 is SGHTA and CDR2 is FQGNSA in the germline V gene.

The rearrangement joins TRBV19 to TRBJ1-3, with D hard to call. Trimming took off 5 bases at V and 4 bases at J, with 18 bases between the two ends. This CDR3 contains 16 residues. Germline V lookup: CDR1 LNHDA, CDR2 SQIVND (reference sequence). The DNA for the CDR3 is TGTGCCAGTAGTTTGGATCCTTGGTCTTCCGGAAACACCATATATTTT. Translation: CASSLDPWSSGNTIYF.

This chain connects TRBV27 to TRBJ2-7; D uncertain. The CDR3 extends over 13 amino acids. V was trimmed by 2 bases and J by 2 bases, leaving 7 bases between them. Per germline, CDR1 MNHEY and CDR2 SMNVEV (reference sequence). The CDR3 region has the DNA TGTGCCAGCAGTTTAACCCGAGCCTACGAGCAGTACTTC. Residues: CASSLTRAYEQYF.

The rearrangement links TRBV15 to TRBJ2-2; D is possibly TRBD1 (6 bases). Deletions cut 0 bases from V and 4 bases from J, with 9 bases between. The CDR3 loop spans 15 amino acids. Germline lookup yields CDR1 LNHNV and CDR2 YYDKDF (reference sequence). This CDR3 reads CATSRDRGGTGELFF. The CDR3 DNA sequence: TGTGCCACCAGCAGAGACAGGGGCGGCACCGGGGAGCTGTTTTTT.

The V call is TRBV5-1, the J call TRBJ2-3; TRBD2 agrees at 10 bases. Per the germline V gene, CDR1 is SGHRS and CDR2 is YFSETQ. The CDR3 is 16 residues long. V lost 0 bases and J lost 7; bases outside the gene matches: 8. CDR3 nucleotides: TGCGCCAGCAGCTTGGCCCTAGCGGGGGACCTCTATACGCAGTATTTT. Protein product: CASSLALAGDLYTQYF.

The rearrangement joins TRBV28 to TRBJ1-2, with D possibly TRBD1 on 6 matching bases. Germline CDR1 MDHEN, CDR2 SYDVKM. Between the trimmed V and J ends, which lost 1 base and 6 bases, there was a span of 15 bases. The CDR3 totals 15 residues. In nucleotides, the CDR3 is TGTGCCAGCAGTTTATTAATTTGGACAGAGGATGGCTACACCTTC. It translates to CASSLLIWTEDGYTF.

V is TRBV6-5 and J is TRBJ1-5, with D hard to call. This CDR3 has 14 amino acids. Trimming cost V 5 bases and J 4 bases, with 12 bases left between them. CDR1 is MNHEY, CDR2 SVGAGI, per germline. The CDR3 region is CASSRMGGNQPQHF. CDR3 DNA: TGTGCCAGCAGTCGGATGGGCGGAAATCAGCCCCAGCATTTT.

The V and J genes are TRBV5-8 and TRBJ1-2, with unresolved D. Looked up from germline, CDR1 is SGHTS and CDR2 is YDEGEE. The CDR3 has 14 residues. V was pared by 0 bases and J by 5 bases, with 11 bases between. The CDR3 region has the DNA TGTGCCAGCAGCTTGGTTCAGATGAATTATGGCTACACCTTC. It yields the protein CASSLVQMNYGYTF.

This rearrangement joins TRBV5-4 to TRBJ1-2; 7 nucleotides agree with TRBD1. CDR3 length equals 15 residues. CDR1 and CDR2 from the germline V gene are SGHNT and YYREEE (reference sequence). Unmatched junction bases numbered 9, after V lost 5 bases and J lost 2 bases. The CDR3 here is CASSPRQGANYGYTF. CDR3 DNA: TGTGCCAGCAGTCCAAGACAGGGCGCGAACTATGGCTACACCTTC.

The chain recombines TRBV7-2 with TRBJ1-5; D remains unclear. Germline V lookup: CDR1 SGHTA, CDR2 FQGNSA. This CDR3 comprises 15 residues. V lost 5 bases, J lost 9 bases, and 20 bases lay in between. The CDR3 region is CASSPAVGPLGPQHF. In DNA form, the CDR3 reads TGTGCCAGCAGCCCCGCGGTAGGCCCGCTGGGGCCCCAGCATTTT.

This chain connects TRBV2 to TRBJ2-3, with 7 bases matching TRBD2. This CDR3 has 16 residues. V was clipped by 4 bases and J by 0 bases; unmatched bases: 7. CDR1 and CDR2 from the germline V gene are SNHLY and FYNNEI. CDR3 amino acids: CASSVGGSSSTDTQYF. For the CDR3, the DNA is TGTGCCAGCAGTGTGGGCGGGAGCTCTAGCACAGATACGCAGTATTTT.

This chain links TRBV28 with TRBJ2-2; D unresolved. CDR3 length: 15 residues. The germline V and J ends were trimmed by 3 bases and 6 bases, with 14 bases remaining between them. The germline V gene has CDR1 MDHEN and CDR2 SYDVKM. Written as DNA, the CDR3 is TGTGCCAGCAGTTTCGGGCTAGATGGGGCCGGGGAGCTGTTTTTT. This sequence encodes CASSFGLDGAGELFF. The variable domain in full, with the rest retrieved from reference TRBV28 and TRBJ2-2, is DVKVTQSSRYLVKRTGEKVFLECVQDMDHENMFWYRQDPGLGLRLIYFSYDVKMKEKGDIPEGYSVSREKKERFSLILESASTNQTSMYLCASSFGLDGAGELFFGEGSRLTVL.

The V gene is TRBV19, the J gene TRBJ1-1; 8 bases map to TRBD1. This CDR3 contains 16 residues. Germline CDR1 and CDR2: LNHDA and SQIVND (reference sequence). With V trimmed by 5 bases and J by 7 bases, 15 bases remained unmatched. The CDR3 DNA sequence: TGTGCCAGTAGTTTTTTGGACAGGGCTGGAGTCGGTGAAGCTTTCTTT. Translating it yields CASSFLDRAGVGEAFF.

V is TRBV27 and J is TRBJ2-7; 11 bases align to TRBD2. CDR3 length equals 15 residues. V gave up 2 bases and J gave up 3 bases; unmatched junction bases: 3. Looked up from germline, CDR1 is MNHEY and CDR2 is SMNVEV (reference sequence). The CDR3 loop reads CASSLMGLAVYEQYF. As DNA, the CDR3 is TGTGCCAGCAGTTTAATGGGACTAGCGGTCTACGAGCAGTACTTC.

CDR3: CASSATGTQETQYF. The CDR3 DNA reads TGTGCCAGTAGTGCGACAGGTACCCAAGAGACCCAGTACTTC. The chain is built from TRBV19 and TRBJ2-5, with a possible D match to TRBD1 (6 bases). Germline CDR1 and CDR2: LNHDA and SQIVND (reference sequence). The CDR3 length is 14 residues. Trimming cost V 5 bases and J 1 base, with 11 bases left between them. Together with reference TRBV19 and TRBJ2-5, the CDR3 gives the full variable domain: DGGITQSPKYLFRKEGQNVTLSCEQNLNHDAMYWYRQDPGQGLRLIYYSQIVNDFQKGDIAEGYSVSREKKESFPLTVTSAQKNPTAFYLCASSATGTQETQYFGPGTRLLVL.

CDR3 residues: CASSEWIPGAGRETQYF. CDR3 sequence (DNA): TGTGCCAGCAGTGAATGGATTCCGGGGGCCGGACGAGAGACCCAGTACTTC. V usage is TRBV25-1 and J usage is TRBJ2-5, with D perhaps given as TRBD1 or TRBD2 (6 bases each). Looked up from germline, CDR1 is MGHDK and CDR2 is SYGVNS. This CDR3 has 17 amino acids. The V gene lost 1 base and the J gene lost 4 bases, with 19 bases spanning the gap.

The chain employs TRBV10-2 and TRBJ2-7; perhaps TRBD2 as D (5 bases). In germline, CDR1 is WSHSY, CDR2 SAAADI. The CDR3 sequence is 15 residues long. The V and J ends lost 1 base and 3 bases respectively, with 13 bases between them. This CDR3 is CASSEYVYSGYEQYF. The CDR3 DNA follows: TGCGCCAGCAGTGAGTATGTATACAGCGGCTACGAGCAGTACTTC.

The V gene is TRBV28, the J gene TRBJ1-6; D not resolved. Trimming removed 3 bases at V and 8 bases at J, with 5 bases between. The CDR3 runs 12 residues. Per germline, CDR1 MDHEN and CDR2 SYDVKM. As DNA, the CDR3 is TGTGCCAGCAGTTTTGACTATTCACCCCTCCACTTT. Encoded protein: CASSFDYSPLHF.

The chain recombines TRBV2 with TRBJ2-2; no clear D. The V end was cut by 7 bases, the J end by 5 bases, with 11 bases between. The germline V gene encodes CDR1 SNHLY and CDR2 FYNNEI. The CDR3 extends over 13 amino acids. CDR3 in amino acids: CASILEITGELFF. CDR3 in DNA: TGTGCCAGCATTCTTGAAATTACCGGGGAGCTGTTTTTT.

The chain uses TRBV29-1 and TRBJ1-2; D is undetermined. Between the trimmed V and J ends, which lost 4 bases and 2 bases, there was a span of 14 bases. Germline V lookup: CDR1 SQVTM, CDR2 ANQGSEA. The CDR3 has 14 residues. As DNA, the CDR3 is TGCAGCGTTGGCTATCTAACGCCCAACTATGGCTACACCTTC. Amino acids: CSVGYLTPNYGYTF.

The chain couples TRBV5-4 to TRBJ1-3; 10 bases are a match to TRBD1. Germline values: CDR1 SGHNT, CDR2 YYREEE (reference sequence). CDR3 size: 17 residues. The J segment lost 3 bases and the V segment lost 3 bases, leaving 9 bases of the junction unmatched. Written as DNA, the CDR3 is TGTGCCAGCAGCTATTGGGCTGGGACAGGGGTTGGAAACACCATATATTTT. It codes for CASSYWAGTGVGNTIYF.